This T cell receptor beta chain comes out of a study of shared clonotypes between healthy human individuals. CDR1 and CDR2 (germline): LNHDA, SQIVND (reference sequence). V lost 4 bases and J lost 1, with 10 bases in between. The CDR3 has 14 residues. Several immunoSEQ plates received, in even portions, the genomic DNA of each subset. The protocol was immunoSEQ multiplex PCR, while the TCRdb copy is restricted to in-frame clones and leaves out a portion. In the table there are a few million clones, about 92% of which are singletons. Those who donated, Caucasian adults without exception, all lived in Nashville, Tennessee. This clone appeared a single time.

The chain employs TRBV19 and TRBJ2-5; D perhaps matches TRBD2 (5 bases). The source material was naive CD4+ T cells from PBMCs. Subset noted: CD45RA+ positively selected. This sequence was found in a man between 18 and 35 years old in good health. Some clones in this sample may be carry-over from other donors' samples. CDR3 sequence reads: CASSTVASQETQYF. As DNA, the CDR3 is TGTGCCAGTAGTACCGTAGCGAGCCAAGAGACCCAGTACTTC. Together with reference TRBV19 and TRBJ2-5, the CDR3 gives the full variable domain: DGGITQSPKYLFRKEGQNVTLSCEQNLNHDAMYWYRQDPGQGLRLIYYSQIVNDFQKGDIAEGYSVSREKKESFPLTVTSAQKNPTAFYLCASSTVASQETQYFGPGTRLLVL.